These 18 T cell receptor beta chains were all obtained from the same sample, sequenced in a study of Ad26.COV2.S vaccination and SARS-CoV-2 variants (dated by TCRdb to the early 2020s). The treatment or condition label for this specimen denotes: approximately 18 received Ad26.COV2.S at low or high dose, single or two shots; 5 received placebo; per-sample allocation not given. Repertoires of vaccine and placebo recipients were sequenced from samples collected on day 63 after the first injection. Library preparation was by the immunoSEQ multiplex PCR assay. Here the immuneACCESS table is served through TCRdb, limited to in-frame sequences with V and J called. Missing clones are a known gap in these copies; in checked studies unresolved V genes cover under half, and the rest lacks a known reason. This sample lists about 320,000 clones; about 85% were detected once. The ten most abundant clones make up approximately 2.2% of the sample.

Sequenced material: peripheral blood, taken in a trial of Ad26.COV2.S vaccine versus placebo. The receptors were gathered from a person aged 18-65 years who received the Ad26.COV2.S COVID-19 vaccine or a placebo.

The chain recombines TRBV5-1 with TRBJ1-1; D is unclear. The CDR3 has 14 amino acids. Germline V gives CDR1 SGHRS, CDR2 YFSETQ. Trimming cost V 6 bases and J 3 bases, with 15 bases left between them. The DNA for the CDR3 is TGCGCCAGCACCTATTCCGGGAGAGACACTGAAGCTTTCTTT. It encodes CASTYSGRDTEAFF.

The CDR3: CASSEEQGNYGYTF. The CDR3 coding sequence is TGTGCCAGCTCGGAGGAACAGGGGAACTATGGCTACACCTTC. The genes are TRBV18 and TRBJ1-2; 7 bases align to TRBD1. The CDR3 covers 14 residues. V lost 6 bases, J lost 2 bases, and 6 bases stayed unmatched. Germline values: CDR1 KGHSH, CDR2 LQKENI.

V usage is TRBV18 and J usage is TRBJ1-1, with D tentatively TRBD1 (6 bases). CDR3 length equals 13 residues. V lost 4 bases to trimming and J lost 6 bases, with 12 bases between them. Germline V CDR1 and CDR2: KGHSH, LQKENI. The CDR3 region is CASSLTGLAEAFF. In DNA form, the CDR3 reads TGTGCCAGCTCACTTACAGGGTTAGCTGAAGCTTTCTTT. Supplemented by reference TRBV18 and TRBJ1-1, the full variable domain reads NAGVMQNPRHLVRRRGQEARLRCSPMKGHSHVYWYRQLPEEGLKFMVYLQKENIIDESGMPKERFSAEFPKEGPSILRIQQVVRGDSAAYFCASSLTGLAEAFFGQGTRLTVV.

This chain joins TRBV11-2 and TRBJ1-3, with 7 bases matching TRBD1. The CDR3 length is 20 residues. Trimming at V came to 0 bases and at J to 6 bases, leaving 20 bases not matched to a gene. The V gene's germline CDR1 is SGHAT and CDR2 FQNNGV. CDR3 sequence: CASSLDLWTGPTGLPNTIYF. CDR3 bases: TGTGCCAGCAGCTTAGATCTTTGGACAGGCCCTACGGGTCTACCAAACACCATATATTTT.

The rearrangement joins TRBV2 to TRBJ2-1; possibly TRBD1 or TRBD2 for D (5 bases each). The CDR3 is made up of 15 amino acids. CDR1 is SNHLY and CDR2 is FYNNEI in the germline V gene. V was shortened by 6 bases and J by 5 bases, with 17 bases between the two germline ends. The CDR3 DNA reads as TGTGCCAGCAGGATCCAGGGTGGGACCCACAATGAGCAGTTCTTC. This codes for CASRIQGGTHNEQFF.

The chain carries TRBV6-6 and TRBJ2-7; D is possibly TRBD1 or TRBD2 (5 bases each). V was cut by 6 bases and J by 4 bases, with 16 bases left in between. The CDR3 loop spans 14 amino acids. CDR1 and CDR2 (germline): MNHNY, SVGAGI (reference sequence). CDR3 in DNA: TGTGCCAGCAGCTACGGGACCATCCCTTACGAGCAGTACTTC. Protein product: CASSYGTIPYEQYF.

This chain uses TRBV18 with TRBJ1-2, with unresolved D. Trimming left V 1 base short and J 5 bases short, with 11 bases between. This CDR3 has 14 amino acids. Germline V lookup: CDR1 KGHSH, CDR2 LQKENI. The CDR3 sequence is CASSPRDVQYGYTF. In DNA form, the CDR3 reads TGTGCCAGCTCACCACGCGACGTACAGTATGGCTACACCTTC.

The rearrangement uses TRBV10-3 and TRBJ1-1; no clear D gene. Germline V lookup: CDR1 ENHRY, CDR2 SYGVKD. V was clipped by 6 bases and J by 6 bases, with 20 bases between them. CDR3 size: 15 residues. CDR3: CAISEGGVGSAEAFF. DNA for the CDR3: TGTGCCATCAGCGAAGGAGGTGTGGGGAGCGCTGAAGCTTTCTTT.

This clone was observed a few times. The chain is built from TRBV2 and TRBJ1-1; D is ambiguous. The CDR3 has 11 residues. Germline CDR1 reads SNHLY; CDR2 reads FYNNEI. V was shortened by 7 bases and J by 9 bases, with 12 bases between the two germline ends. Here the CDR3 reads CASTRDTQAFF. Here the CDR3 DNA reads TGTGCCAGCACGCGAGACACCCAAGCTTTCTTT. The complete variable domain, with remaining parts taken from reference TRBV2 and TRBJ1-1, reads EPEVTQTPSHQVTQMGQEVILRCVPISNHLYFYWYRQILGQKVEFLVSFYNNEISEKSEIFDDQFSVERPDGSNFTLKIRSTKLEDSAMYFCASTRDTQAFFGQGTRLTVV.

The chain links TRBV19 to TRBJ2-2; TRBD1 matches 7 bases. V lost 8 bases, J lost 8 bases, and 11 bases stayed unmatched. The CDR3 covers 14 residues. From germline, CDR1 is LNHDA and CDR2 SQIVND (reference sequence). CDR3 nucleotide sequence: TGTGCCAGTTACAGGGGAAGGTCATCGGGGGAGCTGTTTTTT. It encodes CASYRGRSSGELFF.

In this sample, this clone turned up once. V and J are TRBV7-2 and TRBJ1-1; tentative D call: TRBD1 (6 bases). V lost 1 base to trimming and J lost 8 bases, with 14 bases between them. Germline V gives CDR1 SGHTA, CDR2 FQGNSA. This CDR3 has 14 amino acids. CDR3 coding DNA: TGTGCCAGCAGCTTAGTGCAGGGGAAGATGGAAGCTTTCTTT. The encoded protein is CASSLVQGKMEAFF.

The rearrangement links TRBV18 to TRBJ1-5, with D possibly TRBD1 on 5 matching bases. This CDR3 spans 14 amino acids. Germline CDR1 and CDR2: KGHSH and LQKENI. Trimming took 3 bases from V and 4 from J, leaving 10 bases between them. CDR3 bases: TGTGCCAGCTCACCGTACCAGGGTAATCAGCCCCAGCATTTT. Residues: CASSPYQGNQPQHF.

The J gene is TRBJ1-6, the V gene TRBV11-3, with D possibly being TRBD1 (6 bases). The CDR3 length is 14 residues. V dropped 3 bases and J dropped 7 bases, with 10 bases sitting between them. Germline V gene lookup returns CDR1 SGHNT and CDR2 YENEEA. The CDR3 bases are TGTGCCAGCAGCTTGGGGGGCCGAAATTCACCCCTCCACTTT. This codes for CASSLGGRNSPLHF.

The V call is TRBV10-2, the J call TRBJ2-7; D remains unclear. The CDR3 covers 12 residues. Germline V gene data show CDR1 as WSHSY and CDR2 as SAAADI. V was cut by 3 bases and J by 5 bases, with 8 bases left in between. The CDR3 DNA sequence: TGCGCCAGCAGTGAAGCCAACCACGAGCAGTACTTC. It specifies CASSEANHEQYF.

The rearrangement uses TRBV7-2 and TRBJ1-5; D possibly corresponds to TRBD1 (5 bases). The CDR3 has 14 residues. Germline V gene sequence: CDR1 SGHTA, CDR2 FQGNSA. V was trimmed by 2 bases and J by 7 bases, leaving 12 bases between them. The CDR3 reads CASSLSRDGQPQHF. The CDR3 region has the DNA TGTGCCAGCAGCTTAAGCAGGGACGGCCAGCCCCAGCATTTT.

The chain employs TRBV12-3 or TRBV12-4 and TRBJ1-5; unclear D gene. The CDR3 runs to 12 residues. Trimming took 1 base from V and 4 from J, leaving 2 bases between them. The CDR3 DNA follows: TGTGCCAGCAGTTTAGAAAATCAGCCCCAGCATTTT. It specifies CASSLENQPQHF.

This clone turned up a few times. V is TRBV7-9 and J is TRBJ2-3; D is uncertain. The germline CDR1 and CDR2 sequences are SEHNR and FQNEAQ (reference sequence). The CDR3 contains 12 residues. V lost 5 bases, J lost 0 bases, and 3 bases lay in between. The CDR3 bases are TGTGCCAGCAGCATAAGCACAGATACGCAGTATTTT. Protein sequence: CASSISTDTQYF.

The gene calls are TRBV10-3 and TRBJ1-4, with 9 bases fitting TRBD1. The CDR3 is 12 residues long. Germline values: CDR1 ENHRY, CDR2 SYGVKD. J gave up 5 bases and V 11 bases, and 3 bases lay outside the gene matches. CDR3 region: CASGQGNEKLFF. CDR3 sequence (DNA): TGTGCCTCGGGACAGGGCAATGAAAAACTGTTTTTT.